This TCR beta chain came from a study of cytomegalovirus exposure and HLA in healthy donors. Both 60 Vbeta primers and 13 Jbeta primers went into the PCR. Data came from immunoSEQ multiplex PCR; TCRdb stores just in-frame clones and leaves some out. In the table there are about 120,000 clones, about two thirds of which are singletons. In the case of this clone: What it binds is not known.

There are 14 residues in the CDR3. Germline CDR1 SNHLY, CDR2 FYNNEI. V lost 1 base to trimming and J lost 8 bases; unmatched junction nucleotides: 4. General study results and limits: DRB1 had the most TCR associations and HLA-C the fewest, a later analysis found, with rates varying by HLA locus. An analysis that came later showed most CMV-associated TCR beta chains appearing HLA-restricted. TCR beta V segments were, for the most part, productive about 87% or about 30% of the time in an earlier analysis.

V and J are TRBV2 and TRBJ1-2, with TRBD1 matching over 10 bases. This receptor was taken from a man younger than 40 in good health and CMV-seronegative. Sample: PBMCs. CDR3 protein: CASSEVRTGGGYTF. DNA for the CDR3: TGTGCCAGCAGTGAAGTTAGGACAGGGGGAGGCTACACCTTC.